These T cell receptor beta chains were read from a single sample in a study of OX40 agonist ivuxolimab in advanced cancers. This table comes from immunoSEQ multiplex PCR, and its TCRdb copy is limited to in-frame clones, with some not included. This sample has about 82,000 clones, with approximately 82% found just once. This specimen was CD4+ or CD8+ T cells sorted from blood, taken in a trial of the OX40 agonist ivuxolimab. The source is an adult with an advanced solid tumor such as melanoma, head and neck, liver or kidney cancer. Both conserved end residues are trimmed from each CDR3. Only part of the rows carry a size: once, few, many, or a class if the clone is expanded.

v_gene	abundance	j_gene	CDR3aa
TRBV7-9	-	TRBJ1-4	ASSPRTGGNEKLF
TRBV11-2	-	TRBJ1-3	ASSLRGQGSGNTIY
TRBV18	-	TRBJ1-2	ASSPGTANYGYT
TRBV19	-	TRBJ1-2	ASSRGRRNYGYT
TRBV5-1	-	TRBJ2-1	ASSSLLRGANEQF
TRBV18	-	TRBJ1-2	ASSLATGADYGYT
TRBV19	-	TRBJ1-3	ASNQRRGSGNTIY
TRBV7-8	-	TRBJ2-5	ASSILAAGGQETQY
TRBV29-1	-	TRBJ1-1	SGGGGQGASEAF
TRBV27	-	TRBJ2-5	ASSYGQPGATQY
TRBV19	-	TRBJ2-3	ASSIRGAGDTQY
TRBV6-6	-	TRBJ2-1	ASSYAGLDEQF
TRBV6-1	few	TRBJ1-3	ASTPEGTGGTTIY
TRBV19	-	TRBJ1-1	ASSSDRGATEAF
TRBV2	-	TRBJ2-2	ASRARQGRGTGELF
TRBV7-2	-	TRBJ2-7	ASREGPSSSYEQY
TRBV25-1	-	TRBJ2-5	ASSEFPGGQETQY
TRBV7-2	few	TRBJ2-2	ASTPRTGGKTGELF
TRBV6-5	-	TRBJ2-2	ASSYPAVGELF
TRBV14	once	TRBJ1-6	ASSTGGFNSPLH
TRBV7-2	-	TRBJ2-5	ASSLFSDRKETQY
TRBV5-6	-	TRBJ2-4	ASRNWASRTKNIQY
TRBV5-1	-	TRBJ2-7	ASSFQETDYEQY
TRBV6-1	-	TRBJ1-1	ASSATGTRDTEAF
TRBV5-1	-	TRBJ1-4	ASSWGQLEKLF
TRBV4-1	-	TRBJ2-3	ASSQESSGGRAQY
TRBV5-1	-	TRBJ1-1	ASSEGPPMNTEAF
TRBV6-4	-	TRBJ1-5	ASSTTGAGEVAQH